Given below is one T cell receptor beta chain in context. Its cognate antigen is unknown. Primers: 60 Vbeta forward and 13 Jbeta reverse. This table comes from immunoSEQ multiplex PCR, and its TCRdb copy is limited to in-frame clones, with some not included. Across just under 80,000 clones, the top ten clones capture 3.5% to 4% of the sample. Germline lookup yields CDR1 SGHDN and CDR2 FVKESK. This CDR3 has 15 amino acids. Trimming at V came to 1 base and at J to 7 bases, leaving 9 bases not matched to a gene. Donors consisted of healthy bone marrow donors. This entry is derived from a study of cytomegalovirus exposure and HLA in healthy donors. Study outcomes and limitations: An analysis that came later showed most CMV-associated TCR beta chains appearing HLA-restricted. Based on reports, TCR beta sequences accurately predicted HLA-A and HLA-B alleles for most subjects. Associated with HLA alleles at 0.05 false discovery rate in a later analysis were about 17,000 TCR beta sequences.

The TCR sequence derives from a man aged 18 to 30 in good health and CMV-seropositive. V usage is TRBV14 and J usage is TRBJ1-2; TRBD1 matches at 7 bases. The source material was PBMCs. In nucleotides, the CDR3 is TGTGCCAGCAGCCAAGTTGACAGGGCCTCTGCTGGCTACACCTTC. Translation: CASSQVDRASAGYTF.